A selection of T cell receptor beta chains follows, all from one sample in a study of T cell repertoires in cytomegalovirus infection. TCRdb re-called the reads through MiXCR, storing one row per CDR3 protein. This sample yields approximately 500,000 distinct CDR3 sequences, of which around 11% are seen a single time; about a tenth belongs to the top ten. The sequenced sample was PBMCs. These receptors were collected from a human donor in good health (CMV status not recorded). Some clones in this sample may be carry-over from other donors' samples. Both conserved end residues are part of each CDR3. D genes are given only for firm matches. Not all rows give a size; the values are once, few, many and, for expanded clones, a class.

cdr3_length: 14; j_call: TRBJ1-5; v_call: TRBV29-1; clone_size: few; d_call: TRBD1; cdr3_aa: CSVGQGMGNQPQHF; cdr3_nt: TGCAGCGTTGGACAGGGGATGGGCAATCAGCCCCAGCATTTT
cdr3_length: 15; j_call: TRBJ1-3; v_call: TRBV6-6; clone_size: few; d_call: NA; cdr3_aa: CASSYSMSNEGTIYF; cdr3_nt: TGTGCCAGCAGTTACTCGATGTCCAACGAGGGCACCATATATTTT
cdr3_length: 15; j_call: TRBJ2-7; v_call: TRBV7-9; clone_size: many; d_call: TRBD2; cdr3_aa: CASSRQTSGGYEQYF; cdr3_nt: TGTGCCAGCAGCCGACAAACTAGCGGGGGCTACGAGCAGTACTTC
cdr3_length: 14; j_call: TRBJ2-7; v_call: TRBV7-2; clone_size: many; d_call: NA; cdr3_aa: CASSLGARDYEQYF; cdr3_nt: TGTGCCAGCAGCTTAGGGGCTAGAGATTACGAGCAGTACTTC
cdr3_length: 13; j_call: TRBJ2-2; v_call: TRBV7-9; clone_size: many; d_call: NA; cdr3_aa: CASSLDGTGELFF; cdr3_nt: TGTGCCAGCAGCTTGGACGGCACCGGGGAGCTGTTTTTT
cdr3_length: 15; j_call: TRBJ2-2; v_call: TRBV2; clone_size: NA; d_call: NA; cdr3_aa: CASGSEGPNTGELFF; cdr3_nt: TGTGCCAGCGGGAGCGAGGGCCCGAACACCGGGGAGCTGTTTTTT
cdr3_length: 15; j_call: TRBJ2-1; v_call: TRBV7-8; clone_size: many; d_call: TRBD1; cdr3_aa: CASSSSGQGSNEQFF; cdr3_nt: TGTGCCAGCAGCTCCTCGGGACAGGGAAGCAATGAGCAGTTCTTC
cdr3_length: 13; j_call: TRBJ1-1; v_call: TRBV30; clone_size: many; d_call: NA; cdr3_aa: CAWSVRPNTEAFF; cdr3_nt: TGTGCCTGGAGTGTACGGCCGAACACTGAAGCTTTCTTT
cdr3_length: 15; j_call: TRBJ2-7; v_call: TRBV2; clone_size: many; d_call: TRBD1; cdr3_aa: CASRLVGQGINEQYF; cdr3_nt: TGTGCCAGCAGACTTGTAGGACAGGGAATAAACGAGCAGTACTTC
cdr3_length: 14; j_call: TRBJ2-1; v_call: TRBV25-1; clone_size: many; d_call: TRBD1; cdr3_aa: CASNSEGGAYEQFF; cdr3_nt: TGTGCCAGCAATAGTGAAGGGGGCGCATATGAGCAGTTCTTC
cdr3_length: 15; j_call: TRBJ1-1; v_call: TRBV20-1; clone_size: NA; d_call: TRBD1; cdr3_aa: CSARDRRTGNTEAFF; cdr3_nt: TGCAGTGCTAGAGATCGGCGGACAGGGAACACTGAAGCTTTCTTT
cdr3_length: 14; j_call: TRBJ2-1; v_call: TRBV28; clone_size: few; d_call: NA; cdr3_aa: CASSSHGQYNEQFF; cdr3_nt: TGTGCCAGCAGCTCCCACGGACAGTACAATGAGCAGTTCTTC
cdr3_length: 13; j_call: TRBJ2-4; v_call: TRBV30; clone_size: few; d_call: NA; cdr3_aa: CAWSVANMDIQYF; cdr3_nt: TGTGCCTGGAGCGTAGCAAATATGGACATTCAGTACTTC
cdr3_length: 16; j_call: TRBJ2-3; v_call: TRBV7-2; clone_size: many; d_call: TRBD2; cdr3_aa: CASSLELAGSGDTQYF; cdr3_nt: TGTGCCAGCAGCTTAGAACTAGCGGGAAGTGGAGATACGCAGTATTTT
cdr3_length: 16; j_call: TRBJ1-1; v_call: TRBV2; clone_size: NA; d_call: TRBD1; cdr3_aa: CASSERTGGRVTEAFF; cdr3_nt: TGTGCCAGCAGTGAAAGGACAGGGGGACGGGTCACTGAAGCTTTCTTT
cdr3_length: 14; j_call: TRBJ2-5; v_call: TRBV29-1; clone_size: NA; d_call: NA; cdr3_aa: CSVQGAAMRETQYF; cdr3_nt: TGCAGCGTTCAGGGCGCGGCAATGAGGGAGACCCAGTACTTC
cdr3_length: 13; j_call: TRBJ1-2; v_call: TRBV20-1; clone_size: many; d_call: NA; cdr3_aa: CSATGREGDGYTF; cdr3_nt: TGCAGTGCTACGGGGAGGGAGGGGGATGGCTACACCTTC
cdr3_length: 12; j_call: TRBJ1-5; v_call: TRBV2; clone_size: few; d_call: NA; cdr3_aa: CASRTFYQPQHF; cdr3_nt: TGTGCCAGCAGGACTTTTTATCAGCCCCAGCATTTT
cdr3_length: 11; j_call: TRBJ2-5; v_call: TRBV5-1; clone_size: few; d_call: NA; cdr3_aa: CASRLGETQYF; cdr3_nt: TGCGCCAGCAGACTAGGAGAGACCCAGTACTTC
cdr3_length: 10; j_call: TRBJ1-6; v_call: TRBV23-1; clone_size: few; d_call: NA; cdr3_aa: CASSHSPLHF; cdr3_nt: TGCGCCAGCTCTCATTCACCCCTCCACTTT
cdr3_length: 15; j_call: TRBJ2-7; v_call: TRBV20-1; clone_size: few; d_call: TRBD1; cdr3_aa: CSARARDRGFYEQYF; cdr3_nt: TGCAGTGCTAGAGCCCGGGACAGGGGTTTCTACGAGCAGTACTTC
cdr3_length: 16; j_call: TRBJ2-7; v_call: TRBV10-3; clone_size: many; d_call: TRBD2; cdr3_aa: CAISGGLAGTTYEQYF; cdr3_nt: TGTGCCATCAGTGGCGGACTAGCGGGGACCACCTACGAGCAGTACTTC
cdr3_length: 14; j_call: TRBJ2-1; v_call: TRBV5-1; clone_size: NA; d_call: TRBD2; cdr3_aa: CASSWSGGADEQFF; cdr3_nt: TGCGCCAGCAGCTGGAGCGGGGGGGCCGATGAGCAGTTCTTC
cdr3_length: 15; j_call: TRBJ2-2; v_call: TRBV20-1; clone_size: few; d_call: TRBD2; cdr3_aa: CSAAPQRGNTGELFF; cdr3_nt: TGCAGTGCTGCCCCCCAGCGGGGGAACACCGGGGAGCTGTTTTTT